Listed here are 24 T cell receptor beta chains from one sample, sequenced in a study of response to subunit inactivated influenza vaccine. TCRdb re-called the RT-PCR reads with MiXCR, one entry per CDR3 protein. The table has about 240,000 distinct CDR3 sequences, approximately 12% seen once. Sequencing used non-naive T cells sorted from PBMCs, obtained less than 15 days before vaccination. These receptors all stem from a man aged 45-65 years who received an inactivated influenza vaccine.

This clonotype turned up a few times. This chain connects TRBV27 to TRBJ2-4, with unresolved D. The V gene lost 5 bases and the J gene lost 3 bases, with 17 bases spanning the gap. CDR3 length: 16 residues. CDR1 and CDR2 from the germline V gene are MNHEY and SMNVEV (reference sequence). The CDR3 region is CASSPAARSNKNIQYF. The CDR3 DNA reads as TGTGCCAGCAGTCCCGCAGCTAGGAGTAACAAAAACATTCAGTACTTC.

This clonotype was detected only a few times. The chain has TRBV5-5 and TRBJ1-6; D is unclear. The CDR3 length is 17 residues. CDR1 and CDR2 (germline): SGHKS, YYEKEE (reference sequence). The V and J ends lost 5 bases and 3 bases respectively, with 18 bases between them. Here the CDR3 reads CASSSLSSGVYNSPLHF. CDR3 DNA sequence: TGTGCCAGCAGTTCACTTTCGTCGGGAGTCTATAATTCACCCCTCCACTTT. Variable domain in full (rest from reference TRBV5-5 and TRBJ1-6): DAGVTQSPTHLIKTRGQQVTLRCSPISGHKSVSWYQQVLGQGPQFIFQYYEKEERGRGNFPDRFSARQFPNYSSELNVNALLLGDSALYLCASSSLSSGVYNSPLHFGNGTRLTVT.

The table lists this clonotype with a few counts. The V and J genes are TRBV7-2 and TRBJ1-1; no definite D call. The CDR3 length is 14 residues. V was trimmed by 5 bases and J by 2 bases, leaving 12 bases between them. The germline gives CDR1 SGHTA, CDR2 FQGNSA. Here the CDR3 DNA reads TGTGCCAGCAGCATTCCGACGCTAAACACTGAAGCTTTCTTT. This codes for CASSIPTLNTEAFF.

The sample holds many counts of this clonotype. This chain uses TRBV20-1 with TRBJ1-2, with TRBD1 identical over 7 bases. The CDR3 contains 14 residues. The trim removed 5 bases at V and 7 bases at J, leaving 13 bases unmatched. CDR1 is DFQATT, CDR2 SNEGSKA, per germline (reference sequence). The CDR3 region has the DNA TGCAGTGCTTCCCGAACGGGAACAGGGGTTGGCTACACCTTC. It translates to CSASRTGTGVGYTF.

This clonotype has only a few counts. The chain joins TRBV9 to TRBJ2-3; unclear D gene. The germline V gene has CDR1 SGDLS and CDR2 YYNGEE. The CDR3 is 12 residues long. Trimming pared 4 bases from V and 4 bases from J, leaving 7 bases between. The CDR3: CASSPDPDTQYF. As DNA, the CDR3 is TGTGCCAGCAGCCCGGACCCAGATACGCAGTATTTT.

There are a few counts of this clonotype. This chain links TRBV7-9 with TRBJ2-3, with D possibly being TRBD1 (6 bases). This CDR3 has 15 residues. Trimming shortened V by 2 bases and J by 5 bases, and 14 bases separated the two germline ends. Germline V gene lookup returns CDR1 SEHNR and CDR2 FQNEAQ (reference sequence). For the CDR3, the DNA is TGTGCCAGCAGCTTATTTCAGGGGCGAGAAGATACGCAGTATTTT. This codes for CASSLFQGREDTQYF. The variable domain in full, with the rest retrieved from reference TRBV7-9 and TRBJ2-3, is DTGVSQNPRHKITKRGQNVTFRCDPISEHNRLYWYRQTLGQGPEFLTYFQNEAQLEKSRLLSDRFSAERPKGSFSTLEIQRTEQGDSAMYLCASSLFQGREDTQYFGPGTRLTVL.

This chain uses TRBV20-1 with TRBJ2-1, with 7 bases identical to TRBD2. Germline V gene lookup returns CDR1 DFQATT and CDR2 SNEGSKA (reference sequence). Trimming removed 4 bases from V and 16 bases from J; junction bases left unmatched: 13. CDR3 length: 12 amino acids. For the CDR3, the DNA is TGCAGTGCTATAGACTCCGGGACTAACGAATTCTTC. It is translated as CSAIDSGTNEFF.

The gene calls are TRBV6-2 or TRBV6-3 and TRBJ1-2; D is undetermined. The germline CDR1 and CDR2 sequences are MNHEY and SVGEGT. CDR3 length: 16 residues. V lost 10 bases and J 0 bases, leaving 21 bases between the germline ends. The DNA of the CDR3 is TGTGCCACATACTGGCGGTCGAAAACATCTAACTATGGCTACACCTTC. Protein: CATYWRSKTSNYGYTF.

The V call is TRBV6-5, the J call TRBJ2-1; 9 bases line up with TRBD2. The CDR3 has 15 amino acids. Trimming at V came to 2 bases and at J to 4 bases, leaving 3 bases not matched to a gene. Germline V gene data show CDR1 as MNHEY and CDR2 as SVGAGI. CDR3: CASSYGGRAYNEQFF. CDR3 bases: TGTGCCAGCAGTTACGGCGGGAGGGCTTACAATGAGCAGTTCTTC.

This clonotype has ten or more counts. The chain links TRBV7-2 to TRBJ2-7; D gene unclear. Per the germline V gene, CDR1 is SGHTA and CDR2 is FQGNSA. The CDR3 extends over 14 amino acids. Trimming shortened V by 1 base and J by 2 bases, and 9 bases separated the two germline ends. The CDR3 reads CASSLGAKTYEQYF. The CDR3 coding sequence is TGTGCCAGCAGCTTAGGTGCCAAAACCTACGAGCAGTACTTC. The variable domain in full, completed from reference TRBV7-2 and TRBJ2-7, reads GAGVSQSPSNKVTEKGKDVELRCDPISGHTALYWYRQSLGQGLEFLIYFQGNSAPDKSGLPSDRFSAERTGGSVSTLTIQRTQQEDSAVYLCASSLGAKTYEQYFGPGTRLTVT.

Turning to this clonotype: Its ends do not fully match the called genes, so a read error is possible. The chain combines TRBV12-3 or TRBV12-4 with TRBJ1-2; D remains unclear. The CDR3 is 13 amino acids. The CDR3 region is CASARWSDYSYTF. The CDR3 DNA reads as TGTGCCAGCGCACGGTGGTCAGACTATAGCTACACCTTC.

This clonotype was counted only a few times. The gene calls are TRBV7-6 and TRBJ2-7, with 7 bases fitting TRBD2. CDR1 and CDR2 from the germline V gene are SGHVS and FNYEAQ. The CDR3 has 14 residues. J gave up 6 bases and V 3 bases, and 8 bases lay outside the gene matches. CDR3 loop: CASSLGGGSREQYF. The CDR3 nucleotides read TGTGCCAGCAGCTTGGGGGGGGGAAGTCGCGAGCAGTACTTC.

The chain employs TRBV20-1 and TRBJ2-1; TRBD2 matches at 7 bases. The ends lost 5 bases at V and 3 bases at J; junction bases unmatched: 10. CDR1 is DFQATT and CDR2 is SNEGSKA in the germline V gene (reference sequence). The CDR3 has 15 amino acids. In DNA, the CDR3 is TGCAGTGCTCCAAAACTAGCGCTTAACTACAATGAGCAGTTCTTC. Protein sequence: CSAPKLALNYNEQFF.

This clonotype has more than one count but fewer than ten. This rearrangement joins TRBV6-2 or TRBV6-3 to TRBJ2-1; 11 nucleotides match TRBD1. Per germline, CDR1 MNHEY and CDR2 SVGEGT. CDR3 size: 17 residues. Germline trimming cut 0 bases from V and 9 bases from J; bases unmatched to any gene: 10. CDR3 DNA sequence: TGTGCCAGCAGTTACTCGAGAGGACAGGGGGCAGTGGGTGAGCAGTTCTTC. Protein sequence: CASSYSRGQGAVGEQFF.

This chain connects TRBV20-1 to TRBJ1-1; D unresolved. This CDR3 has 12 residues. Germline loops: CDR1 DFQATT, CDR2 SNEGSKA (reference sequence). The CDR3 sequence: CRFSWRNTEAFF. In DNA, the CDR3 is TGCCGATTTTCTTGGAGGAACACTGAAGCTTTCTTT.

A few counts support this clonotype. The rearrangement links TRBV6-2 or TRBV6-3 to TRBJ2-5, with TRBD2 matching 7 bases. Losses at the gene ends were 3 bases for V and 7 bases for J; bases not matched to a gene: 26. The V gene's germline CDR1 is MNHEY and CDR2 SVGEGT. CDR3 length: 20 amino acids. The CDR3 coding sequence is TGTGCCAGCAGTTATAGCGGAAGCGGGGCGCTGGCGGGAGCCCTAGGGACCCAGTACTTC. It is translated as CASSYSGSGALAGALGTQYF.

A few counts support this clonotype. The chain employs TRBV27 and TRBJ2-7; TRBD2 matches at 9 bases. Trimming removed 7 bases from V and 6 bases from J; junction bases left unmatched: 7. The CDR3 contains 13 residues. Germline assignment: CDR1 MNHEY and CDR2 SMNVEV (reference sequence). The CDR3 loop is CASKRTSASEQYF. As DNA, the CDR3 is TGTGCCAGCAAGAGGACTAGCGCTTCCGAGCAGTACTTC.

This clonotype was seen more than once but under ten times. The rearrangement uses TRBV4-3 and TRBJ2-7; no reliable D call. There are 15 residues in the CDR3. The germline CDR1 and CDR2 sequences are LGHNA and YSLEER. The V gene lost 4 bases and the J gene lost 3 bases, with 16 bases spanning the gap. The CDR3 sequence is CASSPSPGFGYEQYF. The CDR3 region has the DNA TGCGCCAGCAGCCCCTCTCCGGGTTTTGGCTACGAGCAGTACTTC.

This clonotype was seen many times. The chain links TRBV12-3 or TRBV12-4 to TRBJ2-5; 12 positions agree with TRBD2. The CDR3 runs to 16 residues. V shed 6 bases and J 2 bases; nucleotides not matched to a gene: 7. This CDR3 reads CASSATSGGVQETQYF. The CDR3 DNA follows: TGTGCCAGCAGCGCGACTAGCGGGGGAGTACAAGAGACCCAGTACTTC.

In this sample, this clonotype turned up a few times. V is TRBV7-9 and J is TRBJ1-1; weak D call: TRBD1 (5 bases). Germline V gives CDR1 SEHNR, CDR2 FQNEAQ (reference sequence). This CDR3 region has 14 residues. V lost 3 bases, J lost 4 bases, and 12 bases lay in between. CDR3 sequence (DNA): TGTGCCAGCAGCTTGAGGGGAGACAGCACTGAAGCTTTCTTT. Its protein product is CASSLRGDSTEAFF.

Ten or more counts support this clonotype. The chain uses TRBV11-2 and TRBJ1-2, with no clear D. V was pared by 1 base and J by 7 bases, with 10 bases between. Germline V lookup: CDR1 SGHAT, CDR2 FQNNGV. This CDR3 comprises 13 residues. CDR3 loop: CASSLGPGRGYTF. CDR3 bases: TGTGCCAGCAGCTTAGGTCCGGGTCGTGGCTACACCTTC. Together with reference TRBV11-2 and TRBJ1-2, the CDR3 gives the full variable domain: EAGVAQSPRYKIIEKRQSVAFWCNPISGHATLYWYQQILGQGPKLLIQFQNNGVVDDSQLPKDRFSAERLKGVDSTLKIQPAKLEDSAVYLCASSLGPGRGYTFGSGTRLTVV.

In this sample, this clonotype turned up a few times. The chain couples TRBV5-1 to TRBJ2-5; 15 nucleotides line up with TRBD2. Germline CDR1 SGHRS, CDR2 YFSETQ. There are 18 residues in the CDR3. The ends lost 4 bases at V and 1 base at J; junction bases unmatched: 8. This chain's CDR3 is CASSKGLAGGGAQETQYF. Written as DNA, the CDR3 is TGCGCCAGCAGCAAGGGACTAGCGGGGGGCGGTGCCCAAGAGACCCAGTACTTC. The variable domain in full, with the rest retrieved from reference TRBV5-1 and TRBJ2-5, is KAGVTQTPRYLIKTRGQQVTLSCSPISGHRSVSWYQQTPGQGLQFLFEYFSETQRNKGNFPGRFSGRQFSNSRSEMNVSTLELGDSALYLCASSKGLAGGGAQETQYFGPGTRLLVL.

The V gene is TRBV20-1, the J gene TRBJ2-5; 8 nucleotides match TRBD2. This CDR3 contains 16 residues. The V gene's germline CDR1 is DFQATT and CDR2 SNEGSKA (reference sequence). Trimming removed 6 bases from V and 5 bases from J; junction bases left unmatched: 17. CDR3 bases: TGCAGTGCCAACGACCCCGGGAGGGGGGGAGAGGAGACCCAGTACTTC. It translates to CSANDPGRGGEETQYF.

In this sample, this clonotype turned up a few times. V and J are TRBV7-2 and TRBJ2-3, with D tentatively TRBD2 (5 bases). Germline CDR1 SGHTA, CDR2 FQGNSA. V dropped 1 base and J dropped 6 bases, with 11 bases sitting between them. The CDR3 has 14 amino acids. CDR3 DNA: TGTGCCAGCAGCTTAGGACCGGGGTTTGATACGCAGTATTTT. Protein sequence: CASSLGPGFDTQYF.